Included here is one T cell receptor (beta chain) sequence, with context. Generated by immunoSEQ multiplex PCR, the TCRdb table keeps only in-frame clones and is missing some. Of roughly 160,000 clones detected, approximately 80% appear once; the ten largest clones hold about 11%. This record belongs to a study of blood T cell repertoires in COVID-19. Between the trimmed V and J ends, which lost 3 bases and 3 bases, there was a span of 10 bases. The CDR3 runs 14 residues. Germline V gene sequence: CDR1 SGHDT, CDR2 YYEEEE. The sample consisted of PBMCs or T cells enriched from blood (not recorded which). The TCR was taken from a man between 45 and 60 years old who had recovered from COVID-19. The gene calls are TRBV5-6 and TRBJ1-5, with TRBD1 as a possible D gene (6 bases). The CDR3 sequence is CASSSGTYNQPQHF. For the CDR3, the DNA is TGTGCCAGCAGCTCCGGGACATACAATCAGCCCCAGCATTTT.